This TCR beta chain was observed in a study of blood T cells in healthy people across ages. Per-sample yields of isolated PBMCs were at least 6 million. Trimming took 2 bases from V and 9 from J; bases not matched to a gene: 7. This CDR3 is 16 amino acids long. Per the germline V gene, CDR1 is KGHSH and CDR2 is LQKENI. It was with a sample-barcoded 5' primer and a J-beta primer mix that a second PCR of roughly 7 to 12 cycles was run. Each CDR3 protein gets one entry after TCRdb re-called the 5' RACE reads with MiXCR. The sample has some 1.7 million distinct CDR3 sequences, roughly 28% seen once. The study's findings and limits: Strong correlation linked observed beta diversity and percent naive T cells. Getting older went along with TCR beta diversity per million T cells dropping roughly linearly.

Note on this clonotype: Antigen: not known.

The rearrangement links TRBV18 to TRBJ2-1; TRBD2 agrees at 13 bases. The origin of this receptor is a woman in her thirties in good health. The specimen was blood. The CDR3 spells CASSPALAGGSSEQFF. For the CDR3, the DNA is TGTGCCAGCTCACCAGCACTAGCGGGAGGGAGCAGTGAGCAGTTCTTC. Using reference TRBV18 and TRBJ2-1 for the parts outside the CDR3, the full variable domain is NAGVMQNPRHLVRRRGQEARLRCSPMKGHSHVYWYRQLPEEGLKFMVYLQKENIIDESGMPKERFSAEFPKEGPSILRIQQVVRGDSAAYFCASSPALAGGSSEQFFGPGTRLTVL.